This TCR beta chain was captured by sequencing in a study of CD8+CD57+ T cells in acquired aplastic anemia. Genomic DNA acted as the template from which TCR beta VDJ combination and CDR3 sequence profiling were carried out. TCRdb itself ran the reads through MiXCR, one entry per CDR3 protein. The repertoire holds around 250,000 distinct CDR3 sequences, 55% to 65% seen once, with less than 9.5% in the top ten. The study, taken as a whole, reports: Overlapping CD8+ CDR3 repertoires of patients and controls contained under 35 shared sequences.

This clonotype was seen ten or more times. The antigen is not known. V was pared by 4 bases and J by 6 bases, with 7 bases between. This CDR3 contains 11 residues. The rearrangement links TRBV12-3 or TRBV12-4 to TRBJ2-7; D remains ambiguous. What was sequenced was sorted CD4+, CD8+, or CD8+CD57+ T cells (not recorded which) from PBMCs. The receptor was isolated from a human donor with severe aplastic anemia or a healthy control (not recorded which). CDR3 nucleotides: TGTGCCAGCAGTTCAACACGCGAGCAGTACTTC. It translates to CASSSTREQYF.